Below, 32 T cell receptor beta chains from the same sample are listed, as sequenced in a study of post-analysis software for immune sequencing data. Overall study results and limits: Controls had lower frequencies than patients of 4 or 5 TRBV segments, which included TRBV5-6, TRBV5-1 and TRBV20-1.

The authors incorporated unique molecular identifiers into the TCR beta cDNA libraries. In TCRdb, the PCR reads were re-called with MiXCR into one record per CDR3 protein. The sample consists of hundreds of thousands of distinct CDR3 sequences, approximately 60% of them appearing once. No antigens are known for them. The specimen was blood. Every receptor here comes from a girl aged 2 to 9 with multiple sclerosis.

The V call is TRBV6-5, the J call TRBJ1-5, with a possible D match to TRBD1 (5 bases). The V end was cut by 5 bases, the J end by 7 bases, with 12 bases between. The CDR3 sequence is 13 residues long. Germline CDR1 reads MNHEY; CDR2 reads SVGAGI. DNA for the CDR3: TGTGCCAGCAGTCGCGGGGCGGCCCAGCCCCAGCATTTT. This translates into CASSRGAAQPQHF.

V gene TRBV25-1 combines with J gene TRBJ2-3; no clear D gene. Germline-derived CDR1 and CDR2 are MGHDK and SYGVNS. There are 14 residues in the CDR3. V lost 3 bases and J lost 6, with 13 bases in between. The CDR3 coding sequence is TGTGCCAGCAGTGACACCGGGCCTCGGGATACGCAGTATTTT. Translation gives CASSDTGPRDTQYF.

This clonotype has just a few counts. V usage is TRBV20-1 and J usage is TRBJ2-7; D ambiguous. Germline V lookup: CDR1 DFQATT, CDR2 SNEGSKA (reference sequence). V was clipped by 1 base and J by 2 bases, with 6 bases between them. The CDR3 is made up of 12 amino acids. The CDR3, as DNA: TGCAGTGCTAGAGTCAGTCCCTACGAGCAGTACTTC. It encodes CSARVSPYEQYF.

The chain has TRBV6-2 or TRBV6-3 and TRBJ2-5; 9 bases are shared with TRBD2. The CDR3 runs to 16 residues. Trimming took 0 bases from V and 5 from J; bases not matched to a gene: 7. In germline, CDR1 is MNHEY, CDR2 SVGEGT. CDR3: CASSYSIAGVGETQYF. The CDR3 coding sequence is TGTGCCAGCAGTTACTCGATAGCGGGAGTTGGTGAGACCCAGTACTTC.

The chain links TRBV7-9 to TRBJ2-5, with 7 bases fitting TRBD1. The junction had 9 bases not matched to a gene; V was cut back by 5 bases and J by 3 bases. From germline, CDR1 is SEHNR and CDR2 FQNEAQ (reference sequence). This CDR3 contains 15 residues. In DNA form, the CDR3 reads TGTGCCAGCAGCCCTGGTCGGGACAGAGAAGAGACCCAGTACTTC. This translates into CASSPGRDREETQYF.

CDR3 sequence: CSVRAASPYNEQFF. Written as DNA, the CDR3 is TGCAGTGTTAGGGCCGCGTCCCCCTACAATGAGCAGTTCTTC. The chain has TRBV20-1 and TRBJ2-1, with D unclear. V lost 7 bases, J lost 2 bases, and 15 bases lay in between. The CDR3 covers 14 residues. CDR1 and CDR2 from the germline V gene are DFQATT and SNEGSKA (reference sequence).

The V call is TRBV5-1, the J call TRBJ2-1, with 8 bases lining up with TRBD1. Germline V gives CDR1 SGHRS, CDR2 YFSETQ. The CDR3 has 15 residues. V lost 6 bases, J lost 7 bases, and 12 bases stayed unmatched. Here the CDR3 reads CASTRPGGERNEQFF. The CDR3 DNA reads TGCGCCAGCACCCGTCCAGGGGGCGAGAGGAATGAGCAGTTCTTC.

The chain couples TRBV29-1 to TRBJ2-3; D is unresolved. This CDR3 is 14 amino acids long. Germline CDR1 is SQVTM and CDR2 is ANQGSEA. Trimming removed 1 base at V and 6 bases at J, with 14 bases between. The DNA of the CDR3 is TGCAGCGTTGAAGGAGGCAATAGGGCGGATACGCAGTATTTT. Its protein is CSVEGGNRADTQYF.

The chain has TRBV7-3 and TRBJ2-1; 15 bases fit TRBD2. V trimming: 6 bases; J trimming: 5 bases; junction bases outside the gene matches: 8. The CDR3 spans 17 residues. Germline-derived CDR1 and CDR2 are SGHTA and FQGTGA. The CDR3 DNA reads TGTGCCAGCAGTCTCCGCCGGACTAGCGGGAGGGACAATGAGCAGTTCTTC. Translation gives CASSLRRTSGRDNEQFF.

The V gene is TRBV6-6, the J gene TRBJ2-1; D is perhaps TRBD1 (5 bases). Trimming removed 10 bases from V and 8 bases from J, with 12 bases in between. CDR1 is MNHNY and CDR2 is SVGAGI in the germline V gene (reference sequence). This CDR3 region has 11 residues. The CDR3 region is CAIGQGYEQFF. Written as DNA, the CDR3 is TGTGCCATCGGGCAGGGATATGAGCAGTTCTTC.

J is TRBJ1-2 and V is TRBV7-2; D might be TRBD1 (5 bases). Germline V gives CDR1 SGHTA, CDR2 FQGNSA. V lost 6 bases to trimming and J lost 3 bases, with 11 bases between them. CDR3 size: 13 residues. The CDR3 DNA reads TGTGCCAGCAGGGTTCGGGACGACTATGGCTACACCTTC. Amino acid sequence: CASRVRDDYGYTF.

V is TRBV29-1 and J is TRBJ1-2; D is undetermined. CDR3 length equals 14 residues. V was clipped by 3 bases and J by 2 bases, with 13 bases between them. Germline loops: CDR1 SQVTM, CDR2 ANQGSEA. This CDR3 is CSVDVSTANYGYTF. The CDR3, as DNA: TGCAGCGTTGACGTCTCGACGGCCAACTATGGCTACACCTTC. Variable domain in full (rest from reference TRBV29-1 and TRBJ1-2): SAVISQKPSRDICQRGTSLTIQCQVDSQVTMMFWYRQQPGQSLTLIATANQGSEATYESGFVIDKFPISRPNLTFSTLTVSNMSPEDSSIYLCSVDVSTANYGYTFGSGTRLTVV.

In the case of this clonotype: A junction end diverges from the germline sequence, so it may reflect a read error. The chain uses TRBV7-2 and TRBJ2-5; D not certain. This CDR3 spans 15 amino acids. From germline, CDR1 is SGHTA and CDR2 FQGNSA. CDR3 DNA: TGTGCCAGCAGGGATTACACGGGTCCCCAAAAGACCCAGTACTTC. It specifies CASRDYTGPQKTQYF.

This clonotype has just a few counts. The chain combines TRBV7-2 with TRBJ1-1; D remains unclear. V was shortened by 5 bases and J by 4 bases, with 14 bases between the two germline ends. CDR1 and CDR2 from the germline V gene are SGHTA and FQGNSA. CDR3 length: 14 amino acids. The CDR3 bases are TGTGCCAGCAGCCGAGTTAGTGAGACCACTGAAGCTTTCTTT. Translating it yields CASSRVSETTEAFF.

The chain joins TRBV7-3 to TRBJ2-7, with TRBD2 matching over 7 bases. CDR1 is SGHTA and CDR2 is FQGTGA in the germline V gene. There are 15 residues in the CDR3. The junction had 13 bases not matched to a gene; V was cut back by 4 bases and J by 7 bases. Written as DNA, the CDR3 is TGTGCCAGCAGCTCACGTGGGGGGGTAGGGAATGAGCAGTACTTC. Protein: CASSSRGGVGNEQYF. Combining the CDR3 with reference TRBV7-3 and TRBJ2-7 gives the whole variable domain GAGVSQTPSNKVTEKGKYVELRCDPISGHTALYWYRQSLGQGPEFLIYFQGTGAADDSGLPNDRFFAVRPEGSVSTLKIQRTERGDSAVYLCASSSRGGVGNEQYFGPGTRLTVT.

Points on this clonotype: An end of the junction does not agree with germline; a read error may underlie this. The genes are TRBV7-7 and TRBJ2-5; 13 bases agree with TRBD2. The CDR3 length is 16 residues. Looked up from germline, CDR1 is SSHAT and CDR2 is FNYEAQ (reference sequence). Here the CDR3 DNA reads TGTGCTAGCAGCTACGGACTAGCGGGGGTCCAAGAGACCCAGTACTTC. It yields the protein CASSYGLAGVQETQYF.

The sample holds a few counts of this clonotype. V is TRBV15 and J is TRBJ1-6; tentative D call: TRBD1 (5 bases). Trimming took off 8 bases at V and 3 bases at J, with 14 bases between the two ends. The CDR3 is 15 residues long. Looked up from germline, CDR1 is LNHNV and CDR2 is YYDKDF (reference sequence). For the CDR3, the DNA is TGTGCCACCCGGGGCCTCCAAGGCTATAATTCACCCCTCCACTTT. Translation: CATRGLQGYNSPLHF.

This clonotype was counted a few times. The CDR3 spells CATSPYPGDLANYGYTF. The DNA for the CDR3 is TGTGCCACCAGCCCCTACCCAGGGGATTTAGCTAACTATGGCTACACCTTC. The chain combines TRBV15 with TRBJ1-2; possible D gene TRBD1, 6 bases. V gave up 5 bases and J gave up 0 bases, with 19 bases separating them. The CDR3 extends over 17 amino acids. Looked up from germline, CDR1 is LNHNV and CDR2 is YYDKDF (reference sequence).

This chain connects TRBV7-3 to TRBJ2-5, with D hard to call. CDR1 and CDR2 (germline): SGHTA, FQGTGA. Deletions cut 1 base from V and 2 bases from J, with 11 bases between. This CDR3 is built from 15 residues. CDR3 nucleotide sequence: TGTGCCAGCAGCTTAAGTCCTGCTCCACAAGAGACCCAGTACTTC. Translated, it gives CASSLSPAPQETQYF. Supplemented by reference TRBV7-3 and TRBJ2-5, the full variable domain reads GAGVSQTPSNKVTEKGKYVELRCDPISGHTALYWYRQSLGQGPEFLIYFQGTGAADDSGLPNDRFFAVRPEGSVSTLKIQRTERGDSAVYLCASSLSPAPQETQYFGPGTRLLVL.

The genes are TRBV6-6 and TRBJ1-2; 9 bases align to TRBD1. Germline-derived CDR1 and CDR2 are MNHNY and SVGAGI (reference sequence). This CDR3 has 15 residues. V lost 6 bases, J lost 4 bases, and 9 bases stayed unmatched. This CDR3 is CASRHWTGAIYGYTF. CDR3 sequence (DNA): TGTGCCAGCAGGCATTGGACAGGGGCAATCTATGGCTACACCTTC.

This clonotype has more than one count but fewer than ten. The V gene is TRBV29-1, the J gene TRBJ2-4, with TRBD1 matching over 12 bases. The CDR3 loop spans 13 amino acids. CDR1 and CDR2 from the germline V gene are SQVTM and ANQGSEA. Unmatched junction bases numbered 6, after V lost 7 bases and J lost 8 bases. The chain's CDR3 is CSAMGQGAYIQYF. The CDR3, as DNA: TGCAGCGCAATGGGACAGGGGGCTTACATTCAGTACTTC.

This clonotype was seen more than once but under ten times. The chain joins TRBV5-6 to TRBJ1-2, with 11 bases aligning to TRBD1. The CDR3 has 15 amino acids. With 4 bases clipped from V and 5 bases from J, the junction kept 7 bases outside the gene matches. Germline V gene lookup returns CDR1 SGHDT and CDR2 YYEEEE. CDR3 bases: TGTGCCAGCAGCGGAGGACAGGGGGCTTATTATGGCTACACCTTC. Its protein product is CASSGGQGAYYGYTF.

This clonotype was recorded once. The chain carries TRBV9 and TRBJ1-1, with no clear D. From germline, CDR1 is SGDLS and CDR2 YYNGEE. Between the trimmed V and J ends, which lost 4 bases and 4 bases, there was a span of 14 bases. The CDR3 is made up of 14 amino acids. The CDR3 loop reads CASSYRHESTEAFF. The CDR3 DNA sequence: TGTGCCAGCAGCTACCGACACGAGAGCACTGAAGCTTTCTTT. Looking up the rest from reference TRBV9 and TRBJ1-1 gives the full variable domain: DSGVTQTPKHLITATGQRVTLRCSPRSGDLSVYWYQQSLDQGLQFLIQYYNGEERAKGNILERFSAQQFPDLHSELNLSSLELGDSALYFCASSYRHESTEAFFGQGTRLTVV.

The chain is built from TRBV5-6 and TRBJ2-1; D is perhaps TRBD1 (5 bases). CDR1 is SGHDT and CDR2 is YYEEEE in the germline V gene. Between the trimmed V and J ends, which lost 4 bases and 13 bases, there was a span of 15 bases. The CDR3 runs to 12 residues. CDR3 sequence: CASSPRTPTQFF. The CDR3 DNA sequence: TGTGCCAGCAGCCCGCGGACACCGACCCAGTTCTTC.

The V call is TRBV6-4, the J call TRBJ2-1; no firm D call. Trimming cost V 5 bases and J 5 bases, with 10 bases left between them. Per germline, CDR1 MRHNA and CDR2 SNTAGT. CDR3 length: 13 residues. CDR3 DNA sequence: TGTGCCAGCAGTTGGACGGCCAACAATGAGCAGTTCTTC. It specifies CASSWTANNEQFF.

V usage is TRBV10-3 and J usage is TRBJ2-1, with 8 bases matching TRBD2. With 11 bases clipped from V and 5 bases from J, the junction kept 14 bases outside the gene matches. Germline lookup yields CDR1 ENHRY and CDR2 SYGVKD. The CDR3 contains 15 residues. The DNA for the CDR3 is TGTGCCTCCGCCCCACTAGCGGCTGATAACAATGAGCAGTTCTTC. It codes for CASAPLAADNNEQFF.

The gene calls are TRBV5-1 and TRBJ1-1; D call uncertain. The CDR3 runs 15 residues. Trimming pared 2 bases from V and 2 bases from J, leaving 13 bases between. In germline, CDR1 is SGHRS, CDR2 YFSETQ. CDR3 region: CASSLEGGVNTEAFF. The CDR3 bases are TGCGCCAGCAGCTTAGAGGGCGGAGTAAACACTGAAGCTTTCTTT.

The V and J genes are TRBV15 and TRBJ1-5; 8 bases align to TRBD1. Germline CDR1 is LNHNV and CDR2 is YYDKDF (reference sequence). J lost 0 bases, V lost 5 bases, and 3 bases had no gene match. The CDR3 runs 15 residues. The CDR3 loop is CATSGGQVSNQPQHF. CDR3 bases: TGTGCCACCAGCGGGGGACAGGTTAGCAATCAGCCCCAGCATTTT.

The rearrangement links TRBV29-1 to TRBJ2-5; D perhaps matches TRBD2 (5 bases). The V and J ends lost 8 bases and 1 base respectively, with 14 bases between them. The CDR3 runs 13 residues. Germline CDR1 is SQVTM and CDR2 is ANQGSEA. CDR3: CSQVGGSQETQYF. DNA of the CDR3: TGCAGCCAGGTTGGAGGTAGCCAAGAGACCCAGTACTTC.

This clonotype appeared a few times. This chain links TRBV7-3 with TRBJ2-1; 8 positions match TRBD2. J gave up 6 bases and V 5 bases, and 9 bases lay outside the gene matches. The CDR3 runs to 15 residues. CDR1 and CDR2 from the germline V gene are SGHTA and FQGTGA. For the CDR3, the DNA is TGTGCCAGCAGCCCCGAAGTTGCGGGAGGCAATGAGCAGTTCTTC. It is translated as CASSPEVAGGNEQFF.

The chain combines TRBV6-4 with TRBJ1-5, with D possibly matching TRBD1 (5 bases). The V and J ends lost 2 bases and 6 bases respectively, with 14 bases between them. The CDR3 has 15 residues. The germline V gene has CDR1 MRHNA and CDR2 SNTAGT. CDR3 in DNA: TGTGCCAGCAGTGACCTCGGTGGGACGGGTCAGCCCCAGCATTTT. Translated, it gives CASSDLGGTGQPQHF.

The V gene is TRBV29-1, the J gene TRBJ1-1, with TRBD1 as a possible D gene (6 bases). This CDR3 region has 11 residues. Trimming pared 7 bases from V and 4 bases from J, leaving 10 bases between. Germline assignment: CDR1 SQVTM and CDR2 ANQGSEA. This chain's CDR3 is CSGFRGTEAFF. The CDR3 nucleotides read TGCAGCGGATTCAGGGGCACTGAAGCTTTCTTT.